This T cell receptor (beta chain) was captured by sequencing in a study of blood T cell repertoires in COVID-19. Study-wide context: There were acute and convalescent COVID-19 samples, and they came from the United States, Italy and Spain.

This CDR3 is built from 13 residues. Germline V gene lookup returns CDR1 SQVTM and CDR2 ANQGSEA. Participant-given clinical history determined each cohort assignment. Measured with immunoSEQ multiplex PCR; TCRdb has only the in-frame clones, and not every one. The sample shows approximately 150,000 clones, over 80% of them seen only once. Sequencing was performed on PBMCs or T cells enriched from blood (not recorded which). This sequence was found in a man in his sixties who had recovered from COVID-19. The chain has TRBV29-1 and TRBJ1-4, with 8 bases fitting TRBD1. The CDR3 protein is CSVSGGVFEKLFF. The CDR3 DNA reads TGCTCGGTCTCAGGGGGCGTATTTGAAAAACTGTTTTTT.